This T cell receptor beta chain derives from a study of T cell clusters in autoimmune cytopenias. Whole-study findings and limits: TRB repertoire shifts in secondary cytopenia and chronic lymphocytic leukemia mostly reflected lymphoma, not autoimmunity.

The germline V gene has CDR1 SGHTA and CDR2 FQGNSA. The CDR3 has 19 amino acids. Multiplex touch-down PCR amplified TRB using TRB-A and TRB-B pools in one tube. TCRdb reprocessed the multiplex PCR reads and reports one entry per CDR3 protein, with no DNA. The sample spans about 3,200 distinct CDR3 sequences; the ten largest clones claim 3% to 4%. This clonotype is deemed medium-sized by its frequency. Antigen unknown. TRB amplification used approximately 250 ng of peripheral blood genomic DNA. Sample: peripheral blood. This TCR came from a human donor with an autoimmune cytopenia or autoimmune hepatitis (not recorded which). V usage is TRBV7-2 and J usage is TRBJ2-5; TCRdb proposes TRBD2, but this gene call is untestable without DNA. The CDR3 loop is CASSLHSWAVEGFQETQYF.